Shown below are 6 T cell receptor beta chains from a single sample sequenced in a study of response to subunit inactivated influenza vaccine. TCRdb passed the RT-PCR reads through MiXCR, listing each CDR3 protein once. The table shows about 520,000 distinct CDR3 sequences, with approximately 7.2% occurring only once. Sample: PBMCs from blood, taken roughly 24 months after vaccination. The receptors shown here come from a man between 50 and 75 years old who received an inactivated influenza vaccine.

The table lists this clonotype with a few counts. The CDR3 nucleotides are TGTGCCAGCAGCTCCCACACCCTAGCGCGTCCCACAGATACGCAGTATTTT. This translates into CASSSHTLARPTDTQYF. J is TRBJ2-3 and V is TRBV7-6; weak D call: TRBD2 (6 bases). Germline V lookup: CDR1 SGHVS, CDR2 FNYEAQ. V lost 4 bases to trimming and J lost 2 bases, with 19 bases between them. The CDR3 runs to 17 residues.

This chain uses TRBV19 with TRBJ2-7; 8 bases are shared with TRBD1. Germline assignment: CDR1 LNHDA and CDR2 SQIVND (reference sequence). The CDR3 length is 16 residues. The V segment lost 5 bases and the J segment 1 base; nucleotides outside the gene matches: 10. The DNA for the CDR3 is TGTGCCAGTAGTCCTCGGTTTGGACAGGGATCCTACGAGCAGTACTTC. Protein: CASSPRFGQGSYEQYF.

This chain uses TRBV6-2 or TRBV6-3 with TRBJ2-7; TRBD2 agrees at 10 bases. Germline CDR1 reads MNHEY; CDR2 reads SVGEGT. The V gene end was trimmed by 7 bases and the J gene end by 0 bases; junction bases not matched to a gene: 15. The CDR3 runs 18 residues. The CDR3 DNA reads as TGTGCCAGCAATTCTGTAGGACTAGCGGCTCCGAGCTCCTACGAGCAGTACTTC. It translates to CASNSVGLAAPSSYEQYF.

This sequence joins TRBV30 and TRBJ2-1; 8 bases map to TRBD2. The CDR3 sequence is 13 residues long. Germline CDR1 reads GTSNPN; CDR2 reads SVGIG (reference sequence). With V trimmed by 7 bases and J by 9 bases, 11 bases remained unmatched. The CDR3 sequence is CALTFGLAGEQFF. In nucleotides, the CDR3 is TGTGCCTTGACATTCGGACTAGCCGGTGAGCAGTTCTTC.

This chain links TRBV29-1 with TRBJ1-1; D gene unclear. Per germline, CDR1 SQVTM and CDR2 ANQGSEA. The CDR3 consists of 12 residues. The ends were cut back, 7 bases at V and 1 base at J, with 10 bases in the middle. The CDR3 bases are TGCAGCGGTGGTGGGTCGAACACTGAAGCTTTCTTT. Translated, it gives CSGGGSNTEAFF.

This clonotype appeared a few times. This chain joins TRBV3-1 and TRBJ2-1; 8 bases agree with TRBD1. V lost 0 bases and J lost 9; bases outside the gene matches: 10. The CDR3 extends over 16 amino acids. CDR1 is LGHDT, CDR2 YNNKEL, per germline (reference sequence). CDR3 bases: TGTGCCAGCAGCCAAGATTTAGGACAGGGTGTTGGTGAGCAGTTCTTC. This sequence encodes CASSQDLGQGVGEQFF.